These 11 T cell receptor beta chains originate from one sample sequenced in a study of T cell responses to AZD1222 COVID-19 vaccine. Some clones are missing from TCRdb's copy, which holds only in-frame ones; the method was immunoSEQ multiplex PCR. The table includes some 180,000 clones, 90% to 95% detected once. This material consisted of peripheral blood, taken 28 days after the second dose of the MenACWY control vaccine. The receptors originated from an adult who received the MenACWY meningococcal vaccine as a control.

DNA of the CDR3: TGTGCCAGTAGTAATAGCGGGAGGGCGAGCTCCTACAATGAGCAGTTCTTC. It is translated as CASSNSGRASSYNEQFF. V and J are TRBV19 and TRBJ2-1, with 11 bases aligning to TRBD2. Germline CDR1 reads LNHDA; CDR2 reads SQIVND (reference sequence). V gave up 4 bases and J gave up 0 bases; unmatched junction bases: 5. The CDR3 length is 17 residues.

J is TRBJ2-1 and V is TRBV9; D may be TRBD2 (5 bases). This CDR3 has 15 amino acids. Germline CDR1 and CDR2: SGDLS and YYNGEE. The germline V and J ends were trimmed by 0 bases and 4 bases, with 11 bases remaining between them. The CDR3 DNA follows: TGTGCCAGCAGCGTAGCGGACGGAGGATACAATGAGCAGTTCTTC. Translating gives CASSVADGGYNEQFF. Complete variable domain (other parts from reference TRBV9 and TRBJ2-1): DSGVTQTPKHLITATGQRVTLRCSPRSGDLSVYWYQQSLDQGLQFLIQYYNGEERAKGNILERFSAQQFPDLHSELNLSSLELGDSALYFCASSVADGGYNEQFFGPGTRLTVL.

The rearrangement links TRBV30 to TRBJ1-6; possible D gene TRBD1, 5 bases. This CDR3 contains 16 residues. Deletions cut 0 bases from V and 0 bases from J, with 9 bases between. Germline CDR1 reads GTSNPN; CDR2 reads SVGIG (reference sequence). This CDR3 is CAWSVLGGSYNSPLHF. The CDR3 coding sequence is TGTGCCTGGAGTGTACTTGGGGGCTCCTATAATTCACCCCTCCACTTT. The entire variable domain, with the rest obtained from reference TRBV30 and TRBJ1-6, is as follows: SQTIHQWPATLVQPVGSPLSLECTVEGTSNPNLYWYRQAAGRGLQLLFYSVGIGQISSEVPQNLSASRPQDRQFILSSKKLLLSDSGFYLCAWSVLGGSYNSPLHFGNGTRLTVT.

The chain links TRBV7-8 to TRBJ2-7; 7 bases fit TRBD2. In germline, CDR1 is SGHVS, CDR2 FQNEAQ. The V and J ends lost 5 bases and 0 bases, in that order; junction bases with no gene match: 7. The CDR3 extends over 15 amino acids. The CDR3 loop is CASSRISGPSYEQYF. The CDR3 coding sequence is TGTGCCAGCAGCCGAATTAGCGGGCCCTCCTACGAGCAGTACTTC. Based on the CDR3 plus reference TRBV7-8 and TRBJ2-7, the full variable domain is GAGVSQSPRYKVAKRGQDVALRCDPISGHVSLFWYQQALGQGPEFLTYFQNEAQLDKSGLPSDRFFAERPEGSVSTLKIQRTQQEDSAVYLCASSRISGPSYEQYFGPGTRLTVT.

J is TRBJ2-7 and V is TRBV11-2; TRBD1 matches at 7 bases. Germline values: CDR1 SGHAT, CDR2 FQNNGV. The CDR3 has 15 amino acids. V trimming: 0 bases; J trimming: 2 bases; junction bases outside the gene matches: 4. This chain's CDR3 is CASSLDPTGPYEQYF. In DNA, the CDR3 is TGTGCCAGCAGCTTAGACCCGACAGGGCCCTACGAGCAGTACTTC. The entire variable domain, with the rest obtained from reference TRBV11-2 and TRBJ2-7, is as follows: EAGVAQSPRYKIIEKRQSVAFWCNPISGHATLYWYQQILGQGPKLLIQFQNNGVVDDSQLPKDRFSAERLKGVDSTLKIQPAKLEDSAVYLCASSLDPTGPYEQYFGPGTRLTVT.

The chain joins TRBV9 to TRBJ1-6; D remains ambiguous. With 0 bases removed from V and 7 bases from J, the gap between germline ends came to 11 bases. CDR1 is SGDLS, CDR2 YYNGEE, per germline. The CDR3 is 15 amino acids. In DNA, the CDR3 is TGTGCCAGCAGCGTAGCTATAGGGTGGAATTCACCCCTCCACTTT. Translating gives CASSVAIGWNSPLHF.

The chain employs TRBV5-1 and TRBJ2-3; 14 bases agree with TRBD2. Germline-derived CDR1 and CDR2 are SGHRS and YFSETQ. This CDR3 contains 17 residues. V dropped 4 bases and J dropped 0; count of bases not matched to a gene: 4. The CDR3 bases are TGCGCCAGCAGCCTGGGGACTAGCGGGAGTAGCACAGATACGCAGTATTTT. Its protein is CASSLGTSGSSTDTQYF.

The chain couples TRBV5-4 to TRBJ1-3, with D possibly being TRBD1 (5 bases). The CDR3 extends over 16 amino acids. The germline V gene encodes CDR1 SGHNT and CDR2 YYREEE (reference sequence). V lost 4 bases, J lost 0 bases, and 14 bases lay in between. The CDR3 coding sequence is TGTGCCAGCAGCCCGGACGGGGGGAACTCTGGAAACACCATATATTTT. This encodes CASSPDGGNSGNTIYF.

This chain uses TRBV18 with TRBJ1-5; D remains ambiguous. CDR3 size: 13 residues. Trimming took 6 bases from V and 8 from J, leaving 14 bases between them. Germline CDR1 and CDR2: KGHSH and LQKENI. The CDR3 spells CASSRAFTEPQHF. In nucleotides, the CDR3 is TGTGCCAGCTCTAGGGCCTTTACTGAGCCCCAGCATTTT.

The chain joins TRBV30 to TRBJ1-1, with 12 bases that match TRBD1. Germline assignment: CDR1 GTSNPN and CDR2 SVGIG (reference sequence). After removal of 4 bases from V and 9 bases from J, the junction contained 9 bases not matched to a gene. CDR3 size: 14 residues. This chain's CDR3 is CAWNQNRDRGQAFF. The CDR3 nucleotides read TGTGCCTGGAACCAGAATCGGGACAGGGGGCAAGCTTTCTTT.

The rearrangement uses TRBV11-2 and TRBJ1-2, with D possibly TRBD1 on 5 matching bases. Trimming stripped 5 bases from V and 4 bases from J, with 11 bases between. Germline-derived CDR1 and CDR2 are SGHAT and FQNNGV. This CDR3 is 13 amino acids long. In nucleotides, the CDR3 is TGTGCCAGCAGCCCTGACAGTTTCTATGGCTACACCTTC. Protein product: CASSPDSFYGYTF.